Listed here are 10 T cell receptor beta chains from one sample, sequenced in a study of neurological immune-mediated disorders. TCRdb itself ran the 5' RACE reads through MiXCR, one entry per CDR3 protein. Of about 46,000 distinct CDR3 sequences listed, 2.5% to 3.5% were seen once; the top ten hold around 15%. Specimen: PBMCs. These receptors came from a woman aged 45-65 years with multiple sclerosis.

This clonotype was detected ten times or more. V usage is TRBV6-1 and J usage is TRBJ2-7; 8 bases fit TRBD2. The junction had 13 bases not matched to a gene; V was cut back by 7 bases and J by 2 bases. CDR3 length: 16 residues. Germline CDR1 reads MNHNS; CDR2 reads SASEGT. CDR3 sequence (DNA): TGTGCCAGCATGGGACAACTAGCGGTCCTTACCTACGAGCAGTACTTC. Protein: CASMGQLAVLTYEQYF.

In this sample, this clonotype turned up many times. The chain has TRBV20-1 and TRBJ1-5; perhaps TRBD1 as D (6 bases). With 2 bases removed from V and 2 bases from J, the gap between germline ends came to 22 bases. Per the germline V gene, CDR1 is DFQATT and CDR2 is SNEGSKA (reference sequence). The CDR3 is made up of 18 amino acids. CDR3 nucleotides: TGCAGTGCTAGACCGGGCAGGGGCGGGTTAATAGGCAATCAGCCCCAGCATTTT. Amino acid sequence: CSARPGRGGLIGNQPQHF.

This clonotype was seen ten or more times. The chain joins TRBV7-9 to TRBJ1-1, with D perhaps TRBD1 (5 bases). The CDR3 length is 17 residues. Germline CDR1 is SEHNR and CDR2 is FQNEAQ (reference sequence). Between the trimmed V and J ends, which lost 7 bases and 2 bases, there was a span of 23 bases. CDR3 amino acids: CASTRPYSGGENTEAFF. For the CDR3, the DNA is TGTGCCAGCACCCGGCCTTATTCGGGGGGAGAAAACACTGAAGCTTTCTTT.

This clonotype was counted between two and nine times. One base away lies a much larger clone, so this may be a sequencing read error. The V gene is TRBV20-1, the J gene TRBJ2-7; D could derive from TRBD1 or TRBD2 (6 bases each). The CDR3 spans 11 residues. Germline values: CDR1 DFQATT, CDR2 SNEGSKA (reference sequence). The CDR3 here is CSATLGGLAVF. CDR3 DNA sequence: TGCAGTGCTACACTAGGGGGGTTGGCGGTATTC.

The sample holds many counts of this clonotype. At one of its ends the junction is not consistent with the germline gene, which may arise from a read error. The rearrangement links TRBV9 to TRBJ1-6; D uncertain. This CDR3 is built from 14 residues. Per germline, CDR1 SGDLS and CDR2 YYNGEE. CDR3 loop: CASSGGLVESTLNF. The DNA of the CDR3 is TGTGCCAGCAGCGGAGGCCTGGTAGAATCAACCCTCAACTTT.

This clonotype appeared many times. The chain has TRBV12-3 or TRBV12-4 and TRBJ2-1, with D unresolved. Trimming shortened V by 6 bases and J by 0 bases, and 15 bases separated the two germline ends. This CDR3 has 16 residues. CDR3 bases: TGTGCCAGCAGATCCCCCGGCCGCAGCTCCTACAATGAGCAGTTCTTC. It encodes CASRSPGRSSYNEQFF.

This clonotype was seen at least ten times. CDR3 sequence reads: CSARGGIRSTGINEKLFF. DNA of the CDR3: TGCAGTGCTAGAGGTGGTATTCGATCGACAGGAATTAATGAAAAACTGTTTTTT. The V and J genes are TRBV20-1 and TRBJ1-4, with a tentative D call TRBD1 (6 bases). Per germline, CDR1 DFQATT and CDR2 SNEGSKA (reference sequence). The CDR3 extends over 18 amino acids. Trimming took 1 base from V and 4 from J, leaving 22 bases between them.

This clonotype was recorded a few times. A much larger clone lies a single base off, so this may be a read error. The V and J genes are TRBV6-5 and TRBJ2-3; D possibly corresponds to TRBD2 (6 bases). Germline CDR1 is MNHEY and CDR2 is SVGAGI. This CDR3 comprises 13 residues. The CDR3 DNA reads TGTGCCAGCAGTTTTAGCGGCACAGATAAGCAGTATTTT. Translating gives CASSFSGTDKQYF.

This clonotype was counted ten times or more. The J gene is TRBJ1-1, the V gene TRBV30, with D perhaps TRBD1 (5 bases). Germline CDR1 and CDR2: GTSNPN and SVGIG (reference sequence). Trimming shortened V by 3 bases and J by 4 bases, and 9 bases separated the two germline ends. CDR3 length: 12 residues. The CDR3 is CAWSLGVTEAFF. The CDR3 DNA reads TGTGCCTGGAGCCTGGGGGTCACTGAAGCTTTCTTT.

This clonotype was picked up many times. The chain uses TRBV7-2 and TRBJ2-1; D possibly corresponds to TRBD1 (6 bases). V was clipped by 7 bases and J by 2 bases, with 9 bases between them. Germline V gene lookup returns CDR1 SGHTA and CDR2 FQGNSA. This CDR3 is built from 13 residues. The CDR3 DNA reads as TGTGCCAGCACGACAGGACCCTACAATGAGCAGTTCTTC. Amino acid sequence: CASTTGPYNEQFF.